The T cell receptor beta chain described here comes from a study of T cells after yellow fever vaccination. About the research overall: Researchers used SMART-Seq v4 Ultra Low Input to prepare fractions that had low cell numbers.

Each CDR3 protein is one row after TCRdb ran MiXCR on the 5' RACE reads. The sample lists around 250,000 distinct CDR3 sequences, 6.9% occurring once. The receptor was isolated from a man younger than 40 who received the YFV17D yellow fever vaccine. The input for sequencing was CD4+ T cells sorted from PBMCs, taken 15 days after the yellow fever booster vaccination.

The DNA for the CDR3 is TGTGCCAGCAGTTCCTCCGGGACAGGGGGCGCAAAGAGAGAGACCCAGTACTTC. Residues: CASSSSGTGGAKRETQYF. J is TRBJ2-5 and V is TRBV12-3 or TRBV12-4, with 12 positions matching TRBD1. J was trimmed by 4 bases and V by 4 bases; bases with no gene match: 13. This CDR3 spans 18 amino acids.